This entry lists 15 T cell receptor beta chains sequenced from one sample in a study of blood T cell repertoires in COVID-19. The data were produced by immunoSEQ multiplex PCR, yet TCRdb's version contains in-frame clones alone and is incomplete. The sample yields over 300,000 clones, 70% to 90% seen once. Material: PBMCs or T cells enriched from blood (not recorded which). These receptors were collected from a man aged 25-40 years who had recovered from COVID-19.

The CDR3 DNA reads TGTGCCTGGAGTGTTCGGATACGAGGAGCTGGCTACACCTTC. Its protein is CAWSVRIRGAGYTF. The rearrangement links TRBV30 to TRBJ1-2, with D hard to call. The germline V gene has CDR1 GTSNPN and CDR2 SVGIG (reference sequence). V was clipped by 0 bases and J by 7 bases, with 15 bases between them. This CDR3 region has 14 residues.

The chain couples TRBV6-2 or TRBV6-3 to TRBJ1-5; D is possibly TRBD1 (5 bases). Germline CDR1 and CDR2: MNHEY and SVGEGT. CDR3 length equals 17 residues. The V end lost 0 bases, the J end lost 1 base, and 13 bases lay between the germline ends. The CDR3 region is CASSYSRPGVSNQPQHF. The CDR3 DNA reads TGTGCCAGCAGTTACTCGAGGCCGGGGGTGAGCAATCAGCCCCAGCATTTT.

The chain links TRBV7-2 to TRBJ1-5; no clear D. CDR1 SGHTA and CDR2 FQGNSA come from the germline V gene. Between the trimmed V and J ends, which lost 3 bases and 6 bases, there was a span of 9 bases. CDR3 length: 13 residues. CDR3 sequence (DNA): TGTGCCAGCAGCTTGGGAGAGGGTCAGCCCCAGCATTTT. It translates to CASSLGEGQPQHF.

The genes are TRBV7-3 and TRBJ1-6; TRBD1 might be the D (6 bases). The V end was cut by 2 bases, the J end by 7 bases, with 15 bases between. The germline gives CDR1 SGHTA, CDR2 FQGTGA. The CDR3 length is 16 residues. CDR3 nucleotide sequence: TGTGCCAGCAGCTTATATAGGTGGCAGGGGAATTCACCCCTCCACTTT. Protein: CASSLYRWQGNSPLHF.

V gene TRBV6-2 or TRBV6-3 combines with J gene TRBJ1-2; 7 nucleotides agree with TRBD1. Germline V gene data show CDR1 as MNHEY and CDR2 as SVGEGT. V shed 0 bases and J 4 bases; nucleotides not matched to a gene: 5. This CDR3 has 15 residues. The CDR3 spells CASSYSTGVTYGYTF. CDR3 nucleotides: TGTGCCAGCAGTTACTCCACAGGGGTCACCTATGGCTACACCTTC.

The chain carries TRBV5-1 and TRBJ1-5; D is perhaps TRBD1 (5 bases). With 0 bases removed from V and 5 bases from J, the gap between germline ends came to 9 bases. This CDR3 spans 14 amino acids. CDR1 and CDR2 from the germline V gene are SGHRS and YFSETQ. The CDR3 DNA follows: TGCGCCAGCAGCTTGGGACCGGGGGATCAGCCCCAGCATTTT. This codes for CASSLGPGDQPQHF.

This clone was detected a few times. V usage is TRBV2 and J usage is TRBJ2-2; D is undetermined. Germline CDR1 is SNHLY and CDR2 is FYNNEI. V shed 3 bases and J shed 6 bases, with 5 bases lying between them. The length of the CDR3 is 12 residues. The chain's CDR3 is CASSERSGELFF. The CDR3 DNA reads TGTGCCAGCAGTGAGAGATCCGGGGAGCTGTTTTTT.

This rearrangement joins TRBV11-2 to TRBJ1-3; TRBD1 agrees at 8 bases. The CDR3 totals 13 residues. With V trimmed by 0 bases and J by 11 bases, 3 bases remained unmatched. Germline loops: CDR1 SGHAT, CDR2 FQNNGV. CDR3 DNA: TGTGCCAGCAGCTTAGAACCACAGGGGGCCATATATTTT. Protein product: CASSLEPQGAIYF.

The rearrangement uses TRBV4-2 and TRBJ2-5; a weak D match, TRBD2 (6 bases). CDR3 size: 15 residues. Trimming left V 0 bases short and J 5 bases short, with 13 bases between. CDR1 and CDR2 (germline): LGHNA, YNFKEQ. The CDR3 region is CASSQDRTSWETQYF. The CDR3 DNA sequence: TGTGCCAGCAGCCAAGATCGAACTAGCTGGGAGACCCAGTACTTC.

J is TRBJ2-1 and V is TRBV5-4; the match to TRBD1 covers 10 bases. J was trimmed by 8 bases and V by 2 bases; bases with no gene match: 7. The CDR3 spans 15 residues. Germline CDR1 and CDR2: SGHNT and YYREEE (reference sequence). The CDR3 DNA sequence: TGTGCCAGCAGCTTTGGGACAGGGGATATGGATGAGCAGTTCTTC. This encodes CASSFGTGDMDEQFF.

This clone turned up a few times. This sequence joins TRBV10-3 and TRBJ1-5; the D gene is possibly TRBD1 (6 bases). CDR3 length: 13 residues. The V end was cut by 7 bases, the J end by 4 bases, with 11 bases between. CDR1 is ENHRY and CDR2 is SYGVKD in the germline V gene. The CDR3 is CAINRQVNQPQHF. As DNA, the CDR3 is TGTGCCATCAACAGACAGGTGAATCAGCCCCAGCATTTT.

This clone is deemed medium-sized. The genes are TRBV4-2 and TRBJ1-4; TRBD1 is a possible D gene (6 bases). The CDR3 runs to 15 residues. Germline CDR1 is LGHNA and CDR2 is YNFKEQ. Trimming removed 0 bases from V and 10 bases from J, with 15 bases in between. The CDR3 here is CASSQEVQGRGKLFF. In DNA form, the CDR3 reads TGTGCCAGCAGCCAAGAGGTACAGGGTAGGGGAAAACTGTTTTTT.

The chain couples TRBV7-3 to TRBJ2-7; D is perhaps TRBD2 (5 bases). Trimming took 5 bases from V and 6 from J, leaving 14 bases between them. The CDR3 length is 13 residues. Germline V CDR1 and CDR2: SGHTA, FQGTGA. The CDR3 is CASSPRSGGEQYF. CDR3 sequence (DNA): TGTGCCAGCAGCCCCCGAAGCGGTGGCGAGCAGTACTTC. The full variable domain, its missing parts supplied by reference TRBV7-3 and TRBJ2-7, is GAGVSQTPSNKVTEKGKYVELRCDPISGHTALYWYRQSLGQGPEFLIYFQGTGAADDSGLPNDRFFAVRPEGSVSTLKIQRTERGDSAVYLCASSPRSGGEQYFGPGTRLTVT.

This clone turned up a few times. Different DNA sequences within this sample yield the same CDR3. The chain couples TRBV20-1 to TRBJ2-7, with a possible D match to TRBD2 (6 bases). Trimming left V 3 bases short and J 4 bases short, with 7 bases between. This CDR3 has 11 amino acids. The germline V gene has CDR1 DFQATT and CDR2 SNEGSKA (reference sequence). CDR3 bases: TGCAGTGCTAGCGGAGGGTACGAGCAGTACTTC. Its translation is CSASGGYEQYF.

This clone was seen once. This chain connects TRBV6-1 to TRBJ1-1; D unresolved. Germline V gene lookup returns CDR1 MNHNS and CDR2 SASEGT. The length of the CDR3 is 14 residues. Trimming pared 1 base from V and 4 bases from J, leaving 10 bases between. The CDR3 sequence: CASSEGEESTEAFF. CDR3 in DNA: TGTGCCAGCAGTGAAGGGGAGGAATCCACTGAAGCTTTCTTT.